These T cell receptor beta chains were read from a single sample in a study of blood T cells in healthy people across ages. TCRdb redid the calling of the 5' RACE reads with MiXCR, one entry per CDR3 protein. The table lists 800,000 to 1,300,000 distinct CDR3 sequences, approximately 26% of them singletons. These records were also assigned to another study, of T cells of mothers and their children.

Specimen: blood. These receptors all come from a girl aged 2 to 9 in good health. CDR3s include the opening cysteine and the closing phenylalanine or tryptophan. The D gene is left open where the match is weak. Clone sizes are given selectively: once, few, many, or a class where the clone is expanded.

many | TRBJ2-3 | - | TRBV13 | TGTGCCAGCAGCGCGACGGCTGGCACAGATACGCAGTATTTT | CASSATAGTDTQYF
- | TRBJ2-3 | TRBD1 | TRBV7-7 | TGTGCTAGCAGCCAGACAGGGATCACAGATACGCAGTATTTT | CASSQTGITDTQYF
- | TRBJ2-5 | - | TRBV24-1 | TGTGCCACCAGTGATTTGGGACTGGCGGGAGAGACCCAGTACTTC | CATSDLGLAGETQYF
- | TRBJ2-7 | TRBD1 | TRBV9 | TGTGCCAGCAGCGTAGAGGGACAGGGGTTTTACGAGCAGTACTTC | CASSVEGQGFYEQYF
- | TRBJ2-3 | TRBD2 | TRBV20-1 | TGCAGTGCTAGAGATCTTGGTAGCGGGAGCACAGATACGCAGTATTTT | CSARDLGSGSTDTQYF
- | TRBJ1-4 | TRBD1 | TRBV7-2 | TGTGCCAGCAGACTGGACAGGGGGATCGTAGAAAAACTGTTTTTT | CASRLDRGIVEKLFF
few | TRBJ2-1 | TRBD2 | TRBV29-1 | TGCAGCTACTTCTCGACCCGACTAGCGGGGGGGACTGAGCAGTTCTTC | CSYFSTRLAGGTEQFF
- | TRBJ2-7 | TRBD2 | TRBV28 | TGTGCCAGCAGTGCCCTCCGGGGGGTCTACGAGCAGTACTTC | CASSALRGVYEQYF
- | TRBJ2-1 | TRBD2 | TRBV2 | TGTGCCAGCAGTGACGGAGCGGGAGTTGGATTAGAGCAGTTCTTC | CASSDGAGVGLEQFF
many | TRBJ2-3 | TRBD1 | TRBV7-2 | TGTGCCAGCAGCCCGGGACAGGCGACAGATACGCAGTATTTT | CASSPGQATDTQYF
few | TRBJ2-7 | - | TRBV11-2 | TGTGCCAGCAGCCAACTCGGCACCAACGAGCAGTACTTC | CASSQLGTNEQYF
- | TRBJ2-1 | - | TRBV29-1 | TGCAGCCACCTACCCCGGGGCGATGAGCAGTTCTTC | CSHLPRGDEQFF
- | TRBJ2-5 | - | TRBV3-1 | TGTGCCAGCAGCCAAGTTTTGGGGGCTTGGGAGACCCAGTACTTC | CASSQVLGAWETQYF
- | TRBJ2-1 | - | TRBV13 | TGTGCCAGCAGCCAACGGGGGCCCGTCGGGAATGAGCAGTTCTTC | CASSQRGPVGNEQFF